These 17 T cell receptor beta chains were sequenced from one sample in a study. TCRdb independently ran MiXCR on the 5' RACE reads; one entry per CDR3 protein. The repertoire consists of roughly 9,400 distinct CDR3 sequences, with roughly a sixth occurring once and the leading ten covering roughly 4%. Sequenced sample: memory CD4+ T cells sorted from blood. Subset denoted: memory CD4+ T cells, CD4+CD45RO+CD25-. The receptors shown here come from a female donor with breast cancer.

This clonotype is categorized as medium-sized (0.01 to 0.1%). This chain connects TRBV2 to TRBJ1-3; D remains unclear. The CDR3 extends over 13 amino acids. Trimming took off 6 bases at V and 0 bases at J, with 6 bases between the two ends. Germline loops: CDR1 SNHLY, CDR2 FYNNEI. Here the CDR3 DNA reads TGTGCCAGCAGAGCAGACTCTGGAAACACCATATATTTT. Protein: CASRADSGNTIYF. Filled out from reference TRBV2 and TRBJ1-3, the complete variable domain reads EPEVTQTPSHQVTQMGQEVILRCVPISNHLYFYWYRQILGQKVEFLVSFYNNEISEKSEIFDDQFSVERPDGSNFTLKIRSTKLEDSAMYFCASRADSGNTIYFGEGSWLTVV.

This clonotype is labeled as medium-sized. This chain connects TRBV7-2 to TRBJ2-1; D is unresolved. Germline loops: CDR1 SGHTA, CDR2 FQGNSA. V was cut by 5 bases and J by 8 bases, with 13 bases left in between. The CDR3 loop spans 13 amino acids. This CDR3 is CASSNYLMDEQFF. Here the CDR3 DNA reads TGTGCCAGCAGCAACTACTTGATGGATGAGCAGTTCTTC.

This clonotype is medium-sized by share. This chain joins TRBV5-1 and TRBJ2-3, with D maybe TRBD1 (6 bases). Germline assignment: CDR1 SGHRS and CDR2 YFSETQ. Trimming removed 4 bases at V and 10 bases at J, with 13 bases between. The CDR3 sequence is 12 residues long. The CDR3 sequence: CASSPTGQAQYF. The CDR3 coding sequence is TGCGCCAGCAGCCCCACGGGACAAGCGCAGTATTTT.

Only a few counts were recorded for this clonotype. V and J are TRBV6-1 and TRBJ2-5, with D maybe TRBD1 (7 bases). Germline loops: CDR1 MNHNS, CDR2 SASEGT. The CDR3 loop spans 13 amino acids. V gave up 8 bases and J gave up 5 bases, with 15 bases separating them. As DNA, the CDR3 is TGTGCCAGCTCCGTGACAGGGAGGGAGACCCAGTACTTC. Amino acids: CASSVTGRETQYF.

This clonotype has at least ten counts. The chain links TRBV20-1 to TRBJ2-1, with TRBD1 matching over 8 bases. Trimming cost V 3 bases and J 7 bases; bases outside gene matches: 8. The CDR3 totals 14 residues. The germline V gene encodes CDR1 DFQATT and CDR2 SNEGSKA (reference sequence). CDR3 nucleotides: TGCAGTGCTAGGACTCAGGGGGCAAGGAATGAGCAGTTCTTC. Amino acids: CSARTQGARNEQFF.

Sample share makes this clonotype medium-sized (0.01 to 0.1%). The gene calls are TRBV29-1 and TRBJ2-3; D call uncertain. CDR1 is SQVTM and CDR2 is ANQGSEA in the germline V gene. Trimming cost V 3 bases and J 0 bases, with 7 bases left between them. The CDR3 runs to 13 residues. The CDR3 DNA is TGCAGCGTTGAGTCCCAAAGCACAGATACGCAGTATTTT. It translates to CSVESQSTDTQYF.

This clonotype was found many times. The gene calls are TRBV5-1 and TRBJ2-1, with D tentatively TRBD2 (6 bases). Germline assignment: CDR1 SGHRS and CDR2 YFSETQ. Deletions cut 4 bases from V and 2 bases from J, with 10 bases between. The CDR3 runs 14 residues. This CDR3 reads CASSPRLAYNEQFF. The CDR3 coding sequence is TGCGCCAGCAGCCCCCGACTAGCCTACAATGAGCAGTTCTTC.

This clonotype is deemed medium-sized. The genes are TRBV5-1 and TRBJ2-1; 7 bases line up with TRBD1. CDR1 is SGHRS and CDR2 is YFSETQ in the germline V gene. This CDR3 region has 15 residues. J gave up 6 bases and V 4 bases, and 10 bases lay outside the gene matches. CDR3 DNA: TGCGCCAGCAGCCGACAGGGAATAGGGTTCAATGAGCAGTTCTTC. This codes for CASSRQGIGFNEQFF.

This clonotype was counted a few times. A read error may be the cause here, since a much bigger clone is one base away. In this CDR3 the conserved last residue, phenylalanine or tryptophan, is missing, so a read error is likely. The chain joins TRBV4-2 to TRBJ1-2; no clear D. CDR3 length equals 13 residues. V shed 0 bases and J shed 6 bases, with 8 bases lying between them. Germline V gene data show CDR1 as LGHNA and CDR2 as YNFKEQ. The DNA for the CDR3 is TGTGCCAGCAGCCAAGAATCTCAGAATGGCTACACCGTC. Its protein is CASSQESQNGYTV.

This clonotype appeared a few times. A much bigger clone sits one base away, suggesting this may be a read error. The CDR3 region is CASSNGGGGNTGELFF. Here the CDR3 DNA reads TGCGCCAGCAGCAATGGCGGTGGGGGAAACACCGGGGAGCTGTTTTTT. The chain recombines TRBV4-1 with TRBJ2-2; D is possibly TRBD1 or TRBD2 (5 bases each). The germline V and J ends were trimmed by 5 bases and 2 bases, with 15 bases remaining between them. This CDR3 contains 16 residues. The V gene's germline CDR1 is MGHRA and CDR2 YSYEKL.

The sample holds many counts of this clonotype. The chain has TRBV6-2 or TRBV6-3 and TRBJ2-7; D is perhaps TRBD1 or TRBD2 (5 bases each). Germline V lookup: CDR1 MNHEY, CDR2 SVGEGT. Trimming removed 10 bases at V and 6 bases at J, with 22 bases between. The CDR3 sequence is 14 residues long. The CDR3 sequence: CATRRDPGKGEQYF. As DNA, the CDR3 is TGTGCCACCCGTAGGGACCCGGGGAAGGGCGAGCAGTACTTC.

This clonotype counts as medium-sized. This chain uses TRBV29-1 with TRBJ2-3; 10 bases line up with TRBD2. This CDR3 contains 14 residues. Germline loops: CDR1 SQVTM, CDR2 ANQGSEA. V trimming: 4 bases; J trimming: 3 bases; junction bases outside the gene matches: 4. In nucleotides, the CDR3 is TGCAGCGTTGGCCCTAGCGGGAGTACAGATACGCAGTATTTT. It codes for CSVGPSGSTDTQYF.

Details on this clonotype: Given a much more abundant clone one base away, this may be a read error. Since the CDR3 does not end with the conserved phenylalanine or tryptophan, this likely comes from a read error. V gene TRBV27 combines with J gene TRBJ1-2; 10 bases are a match to TRBD1. V lost 4 bases, J lost 6 bases, and 5 bases stayed unmatched. The CDR3 spans 14 residues. Germline loops: CDR1 MNHEY, CDR2 SMNVEV (reference sequence). CDR3 sequence: CASSSTGGWNGYTV. As DNA, the CDR3 is TGTGCCAGCAGTTCGACAGGGGGCTGGAATGGCTACACCGTC.

This clonotype has just one count. V gene TRBV15 combines with J gene TRBJ1-6, with 9 bases aligning to TRBD1. The CDR3 runs 15 residues. CDR1 and CDR2 (germline): LNHNV, YYDKDF (reference sequence). Unmatched junction bases numbered 4, after V lost 0 bases and J lost 10 bases. CDR3 sequence: CATSRDGTGLSPLHF. The CDR3 bases are TGTGCCACCAGCAGAGATGGGACAGGGTTATCACCCCTCCACTTT. Full variable domain (outside the CDR3, taken from reference TRBV15 and TRBJ1-6): DAMVIQNPRYQVTQFGKPVTLSCSQTLNHNVMYWYQQKSSQAPKLLFHYYDKDFNNEADTPDNFQSRRPNTSFCFLDIRSPGLGDTAMYLCATSRDGTGLSPLHFGNGTRLTVT.

Within the sample, this clonotype is medium-sized. This chain joins TRBV7-8 and TRBJ2-3; 8 nucleotides align to TRBD1. This CDR3 is 14 amino acids long. Per germline, CDR1 SGHVS and CDR2 FQNEAQ. V lost 7 bases, J lost 0 bases, and 3 bases stayed unmatched. The CDR3, as DNA: TGTGCCAGCACGACAGGGGCGAGCACAGATACGCAGTATTTT. This codes for CASTTGASTDTQYF.

As concerns this clonotype: At one end, the junction sequence differs from germline, possibly due to a read error. The chain uses TRBV2 and TRBJ1-2; D perhaps matches TRBD1 (5 bases). The CDR3 has 15 residues. From germline, CDR1 is SNHLY and CDR2 FYNNEI. DNA of the CDR3: TGTGCCAGCAGTGGGGCGAGAGGACAATACTATGACTACACCTTC. It specifies CASSGARGQYYDYTF.

The sample holds many counts of this clonotype. The V and J genes are TRBV6-6 and TRBJ2-7; D is possibly TRBD2 (6 bases). Germline V gene data show CDR1 as MNHNY and CDR2 as SVGAGI (reference sequence). V gave up 5 bases and J gave up 6 bases, with 11 bases separating them. There are 12 residues in the CDR3. CDR3 DNA sequence: TGTGCCAGCAGTCGCAGGGACTCCGAGCAGTACTTC. It encodes CASSRRDSEQYF.